The T cell receptor (beta chain) described here comes from a study of blood T cell repertoires in acute mononucleosis (dated by TCRdb to about 2020). For the study in its entirety: Acute-phase samples were taken within 2 weeks of symptom onset, representing the primary response. During acute infection, about 2.1% and 1.1% of blood CD8 T cells were made up of mean YVL-BR-specific and GLC-BM-specific cells, respectively. A mean blood EBV load of around 4 log10 genome copies per million B cells was observed during acute infection, and a mean blood EBV load of roughly 2.5 was observed at convalescence. Results the study describes overall, beyond this receptor: Low acute-to-convalescent clonotype overlap might partly reflect sampling error, because only a fraction of each donor's blood was analyzed. For BRLF1 (YVL-BR), TCRalpha CDR3 motifs played a dominant role and TCRbeta a minimal role in TCR repertoire selection. Persistence into convalescence was observed for only around 9% of unique acute clonotypes, yet most of the response was made up by these persisting clonotypes, and the remaining acute clonotypes were seemingly replaced by new diverse de novo clonotypes. With just three donors in the cohort, the group averages were based on very few individuals.

The CDR3 runs 17 amino acids, cysteine and phenylalanine included. Total RNA from at least 9,500 sorted tetramer+ CD8 T cells was reverse transcribed into cDNA for TCR profiling. CDR3 regions were amplified by PCR with primers annealing to V and J regions, adding unique molecular identifiers to track templates. Profiling of the TCRalpha and TCRbeta chains was done on the immunoSEQ platform, including the sequencing and error-correction standards of that platform. The published analysis was carried out like this. Clonal copy numbers were corrected for sequencing and PCR errors, and CDR3s were defined per IMGT conventions. Analysis was limited to productive rearrangements and used immunoSEQ Analyzer versions 2.0 and 3.0, and gene-pairing frequencies were further processed in Microsoft Excel. Circos plots were used to visualize V-J pairings, and MEME together with a custom motifSearch program was used to find CDR3 motifs. The OLGA algorithm was used to calculate the probability of generation of TCR sequences. A clonotype seen at both visits was called persistent, a clonotype seen only at the acute visit was called nonpersistent, and a clonotype seen only at convalescence was called de novo. Any amino acid clonotype used by more than one donor was defined as a public TCR. The table was pulled from immuneACCESS by TCRdb, which kept in-frame rearrangements only. Such tables lose some clones; where checked, under half of the loss comes from unresolved V genes, and the rest has no known cause. The V and J calls and clone size were taken over from that table, and D and trimming were inferred from the DNA. For this sample there are 5,500 to 8,500 clones; around 25% appear just once. Of the sample, 28% falls within the top ten clones.

This clone was observed a handful of times. No DNA is shown, since the ends of the CDR3 on it are uncertain; the CDR3 is the one TCRdb lists. What the time point label conveys for this sample: acute infectious mononucleosis, at clinical presentation within 2 weeks of symptom onset (visit 1). CD8 T cell responses to two immunodominant EBV epitopes, BRLF1 109 (YVL-BR) and BMLF1 280 (GLC-BM), were tracked in the study over primary infection. Primary EBV infection was indicated by a positive serum heterophile antibody test and EBV viral capsid antigen-specific IgM. Magnetic positive selection (MACS) was first used to enrich total CD8 T cells from PBMCs. A FACSAria III was used to sort live CD3+ CD8+ tetramer+ cells to a purity above 90%. A PE-conjugated tetramer loaded with the BRLF1 109-117 peptide was used for cell sorting. At both acute infection and convalescence, EBV epitope-specific CD8 T cells were tetramer-sorted, and the TCR repertoires of those cells were deep-sequenced directly ex vivo. Donors were a few people aged roughly 18 to 29 with clinical acute infectious mononucleosis and laboratory evidence of primary EBV infection. Heparinized peripheral blood was drawn at clinical presentation with mononucleosis symptoms and was drawn again about 6 months later. PBMCs were isolated by Ficoll-Paque density gradient centrifugation.

The receptor was derived from a woman aged 18-29 years with infectious mononucleosis caused by EBV. This material consisted of EBV YVL epitope tetramer+ CD8+ T cells sorted from PBMCs, taken during acute infectious mononucleosis. Explained via the paper, the cell subset or site label denotes: CD8 T cells binding a tetramer with EBV BRLF1 109-117 peptide (YVL-BR). Recombination connected TRBV23-1 to TRBJ2-3; the table's D call TRBD2 went unverified against the DNA. TRBV23-1 is identified as an open reading frame with a role that is uncertain. CDR3 sequence: CASSPPLSGVLQIRSIF.